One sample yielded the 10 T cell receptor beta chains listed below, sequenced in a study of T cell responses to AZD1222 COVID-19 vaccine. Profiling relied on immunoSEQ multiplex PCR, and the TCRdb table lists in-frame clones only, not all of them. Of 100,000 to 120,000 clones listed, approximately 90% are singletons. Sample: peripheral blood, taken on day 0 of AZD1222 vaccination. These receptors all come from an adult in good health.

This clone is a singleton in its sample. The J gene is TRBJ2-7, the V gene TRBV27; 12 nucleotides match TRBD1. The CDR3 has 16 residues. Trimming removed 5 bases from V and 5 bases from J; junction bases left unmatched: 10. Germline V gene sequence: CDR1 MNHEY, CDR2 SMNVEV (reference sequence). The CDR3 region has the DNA TGTGCCAGCAGTACGATGATTGGGACAGGGGGCCACGAGCAGTACTTC. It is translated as CASSTMIGTGGHEQYF.

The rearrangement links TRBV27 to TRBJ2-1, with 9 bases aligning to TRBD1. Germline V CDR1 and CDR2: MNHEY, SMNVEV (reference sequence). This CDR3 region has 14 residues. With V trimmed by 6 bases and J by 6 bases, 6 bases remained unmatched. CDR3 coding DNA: TGTGCCAGCAGCCCGGACAGGGGAACCAATGAGCAGTTCTTC. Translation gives CASSPDRGTNEQFF.

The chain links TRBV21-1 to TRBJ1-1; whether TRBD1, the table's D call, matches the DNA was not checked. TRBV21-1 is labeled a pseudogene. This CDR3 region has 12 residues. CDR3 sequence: CASSKGTVEAFF. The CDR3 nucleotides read TGTGCCAGCAGCAAAGGGACAGTCGAAGCTTTCTTT.

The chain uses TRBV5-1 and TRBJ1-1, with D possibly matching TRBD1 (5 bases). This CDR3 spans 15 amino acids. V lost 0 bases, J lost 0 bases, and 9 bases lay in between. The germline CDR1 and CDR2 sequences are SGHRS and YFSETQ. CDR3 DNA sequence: TGCGCCAGCAGCTTGGCGGGCAGGGTGAACACTGAAGCTTTCTTT. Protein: CASSLAGRVNTEAFF.

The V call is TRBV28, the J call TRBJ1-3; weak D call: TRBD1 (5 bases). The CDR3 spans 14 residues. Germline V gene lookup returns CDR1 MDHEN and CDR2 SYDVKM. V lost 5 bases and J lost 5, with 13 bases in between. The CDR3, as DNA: TGTGCCAGCAGTCCCGGCAGGGAGCGAAACACCATATATTTT. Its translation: CASSPGRERNTIYF.

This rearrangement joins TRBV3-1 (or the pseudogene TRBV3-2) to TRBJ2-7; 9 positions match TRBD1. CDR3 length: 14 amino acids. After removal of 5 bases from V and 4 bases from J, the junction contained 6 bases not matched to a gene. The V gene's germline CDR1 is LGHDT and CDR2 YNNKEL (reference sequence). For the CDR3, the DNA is TGTGCCAGCAGCGTTACAGGGGGCGGGTACGAGCAGTACTTC. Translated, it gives CASSVTGGGYEQYF.

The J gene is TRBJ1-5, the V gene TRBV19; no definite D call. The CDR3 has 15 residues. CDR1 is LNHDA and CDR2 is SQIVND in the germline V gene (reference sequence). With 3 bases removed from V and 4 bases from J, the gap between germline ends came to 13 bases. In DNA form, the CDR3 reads TGTGCCAGTAGTATCATCATCCATCAAAATCAGCCCCAGCATTTT. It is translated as CASSIIIHQNQPQHF.

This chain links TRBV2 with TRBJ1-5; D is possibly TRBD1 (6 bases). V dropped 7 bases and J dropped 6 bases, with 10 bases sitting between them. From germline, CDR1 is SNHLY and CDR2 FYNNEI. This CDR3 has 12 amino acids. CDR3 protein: CASNQGSQPQHF. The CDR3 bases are TGTGCCAGCAACCAGGGGAGTCAGCCCCAGCATTTT.

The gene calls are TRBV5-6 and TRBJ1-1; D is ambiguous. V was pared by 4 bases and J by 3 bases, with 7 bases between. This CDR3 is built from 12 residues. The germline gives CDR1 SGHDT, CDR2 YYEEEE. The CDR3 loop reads CASSIRYTEAFF. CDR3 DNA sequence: TGTGCCAGCAGCATCAGGTACACTGAAGCTTTCTTT.

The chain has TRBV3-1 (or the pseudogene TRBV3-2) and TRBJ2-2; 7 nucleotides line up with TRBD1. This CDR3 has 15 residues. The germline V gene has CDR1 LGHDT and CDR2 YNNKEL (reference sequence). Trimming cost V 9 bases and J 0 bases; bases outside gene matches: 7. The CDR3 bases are TGTGCCAGTGGACTCGGGACAGCGAACACCGGGGAGCTGTTTTTT. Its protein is CASGLGTANTGELFF.